The entry below describes one T cell receptor (beta chain). The target antigen is unknown. This specimen comes from a study of CD8+CD57+ T cells in acquired aplastic anemia. Study information: Mean yield of DNA from sorted CD4+ and CD8+ cells was approximately 3 ug.

TCR beta VDJ and CDR3 profiles were obtained from a genomic DNA template. TCRdb reprocessed the reads via MiXCR and lists one record per CDR3 protein. The table includes around 200,000 distinct CDR3 sequences, under 55% detected once. Trimming cost V 5 bases and J 5 bases; bases outside gene matches: 5. CDR3 length: 15 residues. CDR1 SGHAT and CDR2 FQNNGV come from the germline V gene. It was patients with CD8+CD57+ cell expansion by flow cytometry who were chosen for sequencing. Patients, without exception, had severe acquired aplastic anemia. Among the patients, none had received any therapy at the time of blood sampling. General study results and limits: Patients and controls were not found to differ significantly in CD8+ Simpson's diversity.

The J gene is TRBJ2-3, the V gene TRBV11-2, with TRBD2 identical over 12 bases. This receptor was taken from a human donor with aplastic anemia. Source material: sorted CD4+, CD8+, or CD8+CD57+ T cells (not recorded which) from PBMCs. DNA of the CDR3: TGTGCCAGCAGCGAGACTAGCGGGAGAGGAGATACGCAGTATTTT. Amino acid sequence: CASSETSGRGDTQYF. Full variable domain (remainder filled in from reference TRBV11-2 and TRBJ2-3): EAGVAQSPRYKIIEKRQSVAFWCNPISGHATLYWYQQILGQGPKLLIQFQNNGVVDDSQLPKDRFSAERLKGVDSTLKIQPAKLEDSAVYLCASSETSGRGDTQYFGPGTRLTVL.